Below, one TCR beta chain is given with its context. Its antigen is not known. This specimen comes from a study of OX40 agonist ivuxolimab in advanced cancers. Study context: Ivuxolimab is an agonistic anti-OX40 (CD134) antibody, and patients were treated with it. Points from the study as a whole: Blood T cells, both CD4+ and CD8+, expanded clonally by week 6 at 0.1 to 3.0 mg/kg. Relative to CD4+ cells, CD8+ T cells on average had more expanded clones.

The ends were cut back, 4 bases at V and 3 bases at J, with 13 bases in the middle. The CDR3 loop spans 16 amino acids. CDR1 and CDR2 (germline): SGHNT, YENEEA. Sequencing was performed with immunoSEQ multiplex PCR; in TCRdb, only in-frame clones are kept and a portion is missing. The sample includes 15,000 to 20,000 clones, about 89% of them seen just once. The V call is TRBV11-3, the J call TRBJ1-6; D not certain. The receptor was isolated from an adult with an advanced solid tumor such as melanoma, head and neck, liver or kidney cancer. This specimen was CD4+ or CD8+ T cells sorted from blood, taken in a trial of the OX40 agonist ivuxolimab. The CDR3, as DNA: TGTGCCAGCAGCTCCGGGGAGGGCCTCTATAATTCACCCCTCCACTTT. It translates to CASSSGEGLYNSPLHF. The whole variable domain, remainder taken from reference TRBV11-3 and TRBJ1-6, is EAGVVQSPRYKIIEKKQPVAFWCNPISGHNTLYWYLQNLGQGPELLIRYENEEAVDDSQLPKDRFSAERLKGVDSTLKIQPAELGDSAVYLCASSSGEGLYNSPLHFGNGTRLTVT.